These 29 T cell receptor beta chains originate from one sample sequenced in a study of control samples from healthy donors and cancer patients. Measured with immunoSEQ multiplex PCR; TCRdb has only the in-frame clones, and not every one. The sample has roughly 120,000 clones, about 92% seen once. The sample taken for sequencing was PBMCs. Receptor source: a man aged 50-59 years with head and neck cancer.

The chain combines TRBV27 with TRBJ2-7; either TRBD1 or TRBD2 may supply D (5 bases each). This CDR3 spans 11 amino acids. Trimming cost V 8 bases and J 6 bases, with 11 bases left between them. CDR1 and CDR2 (germline): MNHEY, SMNVEV (reference sequence). CDR3 sequence (DNA): TGTGCCAGCCACGACGGGGCCGAGCAGTACTTC. It specifies CASHDGAEQYF.

This chain joins TRBV5-4 and TRBJ1-1; D gene unclear. Per the germline V gene, CDR1 is SGHNT and CDR2 is YYREEE (reference sequence). This CDR3 has 19 residues. V lost 0 bases and J lost 3, with 24 bases in between. The CDR3 loop is CASSLGSIEDLNGYTEAFF. Here the CDR3 DNA reads TGTGCCAGCAGCTTGGGATCCATCGAGGACCTAAATGGGTACACTGAAGCTTTCTTT.

The chain links TRBV7-8 to TRBJ2-1; TRBD1 aligns across 12 bases. Germline CDR1 SGHVS, CDR2 FQNEAQ. The CDR3 runs 17 residues. V was clipped by 5 bases and J by 5 bases; unmatched bases: 10. The CDR3 spells CASSPKGQGAGNNEQFF. Written as DNA, the CDR3 is TGTGCCAGCAGCCCGAAGGGACAGGGGGCCGGTAACAATGAGCAGTTCTTC.

The chain joins TRBV28 to TRBJ1-3; TRBD1 is a possible D gene (5 bases). The ends were cut back, 7 bases at V and 3 bases at J, with 13 bases in the middle. The CDR3 contains 14 residues. Germline CDR1 is MDHEN and CDR2 is SYDVKM. The CDR3 DNA sequence: TGTGCCAGCACCACCCAGGGCTTTGGAAACACCATATATTTT. It yields the protein CASTTQGFGNTIYF.

In this sample, this clone turned up once. The chain has TRBV19 and TRBJ1-5, with D unclear. With 0 bases removed from V and 0 bases from J, the gap between germline ends came to 12 bases. The germline CDR1 and CDR2 sequences are LNHDA and SQIVND (reference sequence). The CDR3 is made up of 17 amino acids. The CDR3 loop reads CASSIDLDGYSNQPQHF. The CDR3 DNA sequence: TGTGCCAGTAGTATAGATCTGGACGGTTATAGCAATCAGCCCCAGCATTTT.

The V call is TRBV7-9, the J call TRBJ2-1; D gene ambiguous. Trimming removed 2 bases from V and 1 base from J, with 6 bases in between. The CDR3 covers 14 residues. Per germline, CDR1 SEHNR and CDR2 FQNEAQ (reference sequence). The CDR3 bases are TGTGCCAGCAGCTTACCTCGGTCCTACAATGAGCAGTTCTTC. Protein product: CASSLPRSYNEQFF.

The rearrangement links TRBV4-3 to TRBJ2-7, with D unresolved. The CDR3 consists of 14 residues. Germline V gives CDR1 LGHNA, CDR2 YSLEER. The V end was cut by 1 base, the J end by 2 bases, with 9 bases between. CDR3 nucleotides: TGCGCCAGCAGCCAAGGAAGGCCGGCCTACGAGCAGTACTTC. Residues: CASSQGRPAYEQYF.

This clone was seen just once. V is TRBV18 and J is TRBJ2-1, with 12 bases aligning to TRBD2. The length of the CDR3 is 16 residues. CDR1 is KGHSH and CDR2 is LQKENI in the germline V gene. With V trimmed by 3 bases and J by 10 bases, 10 bases remained unmatched. The CDR3 loop is CASSPRTSGALNEQFF. The CDR3 DNA follows: TGTGCCAGCTCACCTCGGACTAGCGGGGCCCTTAACGAGCAGTTCTTC.

The rearrangement joins TRBV2 to TRBJ2-7; TRBD2 aligns across 7 bases. Trimming removed 4 bases from V and 3 bases from J; junction bases left unmatched: 3. CDR1 SNHLY and CDR2 FYNNEI come from the germline V gene. The CDR3 length is 13 residues. The CDR3, as DNA: TGTGCCAGCAGTGGGTCGGGGGGCTACGAGCAGTACTTC. Translated, it gives CASSGSGGYEQYF.

The CDR3, as DNA: TGTGCCAGCAGTTTTGGACAGCGAAAAGGAAACACCATATATTTT. This encodes CASSFGQRKGNTIYF. This sequence joins TRBV2 and TRBJ1-3, with D maybe TRBD1 (6 bases). The CDR3 covers 15 residues. Trimming took off 5 bases at V and 4 bases at J, with 15 bases between the two ends. Per the germline V gene, CDR1 is SNHLY and CDR2 is FYNNEI.

The rearrangement uses TRBV5-1 and TRBJ2-7; 8 bases map to TRBD1. The germline V gene has CDR1 SGHRS and CDR2 YFSETQ. With V trimmed by 4 bases and J by 4 bases, 1 base remained unmatched. CDR3 length equals 12 residues. CDR3 residues: CASSRTGYEQYF. The CDR3 DNA reads TGCGCCAGCAGCCGGACAGGGTACGAGCAGTACTTC.

V usage is TRBV9 and J usage is TRBJ1-1; no clear D. CDR3 size: 15 residues. CDR1 SGDLS and CDR2 YYNGEE come from the germline V gene. Trimming shortened V by 3 bases and J by 0 bases, and 12 bases separated the two germline ends. The CDR3 reads CASSAPKGLNTEAFF. The CDR3 region has the DNA TGTGCCAGCAGCGCCCCCAAGGGCTTGAACACTGAAGCTTTCTTT.

The rearrangement joins TRBV28 to TRBJ1-6; 9 nucleotides line up with TRBD1. Germline loops: CDR1 MDHEN, CDR2 SYDVKM. J gave up 10 bases and V 6 bases, and 7 bases lay outside the gene matches. The CDR3 extends over 14 amino acids. CDR3 nucleotide sequence: TGTGCCAGCAGGCCGGGACAGGGTTGGTCACCCCTCCACTTT. Translating it yields CASRPGQGWSPLHF.

The rearrangement uses TRBV9 and TRBJ1-6; 7 nucleotides agree with TRBD1. Per germline, CDR1 SGDLS and CDR2 YYNGEE. CDR3 length: 14 amino acids. J was trimmed by 10 bases and V by 0 bases; bases with no gene match: 4. The CDR3 loop is CASSVEGAGSPLHF. In nucleotides, the CDR3 is TGTGCCAGCAGCGTAGAGGGGGCAGGATCACCCCTCCACTTT.

The chain has TRBV2 and TRBJ2-1; tentative D call: TRBD1 (6 bases). Trimming removed 4 bases from V and 4 bases from J, with 14 bases in between. This CDR3 is 15 amino acids long. Germline V CDR1 and CDR2: SNHLY, FYNNEI. The CDR3 is CASSGLQGLYNEQFF. DNA of the CDR3: TGTGCCAGCAGTGGGTTACAGGGCCTATACAATGAGCAGTTCTTC.

CDR3 nucleotide sequence: TGTGCCAGTACGACAGGGAAGTTTCACAATCAGCCCCAGCATTTT. Translating gives CASTTGKFHNQPQHF. V and J are TRBV19 and TRBJ1-5; 7 bases line up with TRBD1. CDR1 LNHDA and CDR2 SQIVND come from the germline V gene (reference sequence). The CDR3 is 15 amino acids. V gave up 7 bases and J gave up 3 bases; unmatched junction bases: 9.

The rearrangement joins TRBV7-3 to TRBJ2-1; TRBD2 matches 7 bases. The V gene end was trimmed by 1 base and the J gene end by 4 bases; junction bases not matched to a gene: 4. Germline V gene sequence: CDR1 SGHTA, CDR2 FQGTGA. The CDR3 is made up of 15 amino acids. The CDR3 sequence is CASSLIAGVYNEQFF. The CDR3 DNA reads TGTGCCAGCAGCTTAATCGCGGGGGTTTACAATGAGCAGTTCTTC.

The chain joins TRBV7-9 to TRBJ2-1; 12 bases map to TRBD2. CDR1 and CDR2 from the germline V gene are SEHNR and FQNEAQ (reference sequence). The CDR3 has 16 amino acids. The V and J ends lost 0 bases and 10 bases, in that order; junction bases with no gene match: 7. The CDR3 bases are TGTGCCAGCAGCTTAGCGGCTAGCGGGGGGGCCGGCGAGCAGTTCTTC. The encoded protein is CASSLAASGGAGEQFF.

This chain links TRBV3-1 (or the pseudogene TRBV3-2) with TRBJ1-2, with 8 bases fitting TRBD1. Germline CDR1 and CDR2: LGHDT and YNNKEL (reference sequence). Trimming at V came to 4 bases and at J to 0 bases, leaving 7 bases not matched to a gene. The length of the CDR3 is 16 residues. As DNA, the CDR3 is TGTGCCAGCAGCCCCGACCGGACAGGGACTAACTATGGCTACACCTTC. This codes for CASSPDRTGTNYGYTF.

In DNA form, the CDR3 reads TGTGCCAGCAGGCCGAGAAGGGGGGCCTACGAGCAGTACTTC. Amino acid sequence: CASRPRRGAYEQYF. The chain recombines TRBV5-8 with TRBJ2-7; possibly TRBD1 or TRBD2 for D (6 bases each). The CDR3 runs to 14 residues. Deletions cut 5 bases from V and 2 bases from J, with 14 bases between. Germline V gene data show CDR1 as SGHTS and CDR2 as YDEGEE.

The chain carries TRBV5-5 and TRBJ1-6, with 10 bases matching TRBD1. The ends lost 0 bases at V and 10 bases at J; junction bases unmatched: 7. The CDR3 covers 16 residues. Germline V gives CDR1 SGHKS, CDR2 YYEKEE (reference sequence). The CDR3 protein is CASSLAKGTGASPLHF. The CDR3 DNA reads as TGTGCCAGCAGCTTGGCCAAAGGGACAGGGGCCTCACCCCTCCACTTT.

The CDR3 region is CASSFGDRDNYGYTF. The CDR3 DNA follows: TGTGCCAGCAGCTTCGGAGACAGGGATAACTATGGCTACACCTTC. The chain recombines TRBV13 with TRBJ1-2, with 7 bases identical to TRBD1. The CDR3 is 15 amino acids. V lost 3 bases, J lost 1 base, and 5 bases stayed unmatched. CDR1 is PRHDT and CDR2 is FYEKMQ in the germline V gene (reference sequence). The full variable domain, with the rest looked up from reference TRBV13 and TRBJ1-2, is AAGVIQSPRHLIKEKRETATLKCYPIPRHDTVYWYQQGPGQDPQFLISFYEKMQSDKGSIPDRFSAQQFSDYHSELNMSSLELGDSALYFCASSFGDRDNYGYTFGSGTRLTVV.

The gene calls are TRBV9 and TRBJ2-7; D is perhaps TRBD1 or TRBD2 (6 bases each). CDR1 SGDLS and CDR2 YYNGEE come from the germline V gene. With 0 bases removed from V and 4 bases from J, the gap between germline ends came to 11 bases. The CDR3 contains 14 residues. CDR3 residues: CASSVDGGAYEQYF. DNA for the CDR3: TGTGCCAGCAGCGTAGACGGGGGCGCATACGAGCAGTACTTC.

The rearrangement joins TRBV7-2 to TRBJ2-1; perhaps TRBD2 as D (5 bases). The CDR3 covers 13 residues. V lost 9 bases and J 4 bases, leaving 13 bases between the germline ends. Germline loops: CDR1 SGHTA, CDR2 FQGNSA. The CDR3 region is CASKRGVYNEQFF. The CDR3 DNA follows: TGTGCCAGTAAACGGGGAGTTTACAATGAGCAGTTCTTC.

A single count supports this clone. The chain links TRBV28 to TRBJ1-5; D is unresolved. The length of the CDR3 is 14 residues. V was pared by 5 bases and J by 1 base, with 9 bases between. Germline loops: CDR1 MDHEN, CDR2 SYDVKM. The chain's CDR3 is CASSPPASNQPQHF. The CDR3 nucleotides read TGTGCCAGCAGTCCGCCAGCAAGCAATCAGCCCCAGCATTTT.

The CDR3 region is CASILEVDIAKNIQYF. The DNA for the CDR3 is TGTGCCAGCATACTGGAGGTTGATATAGCCAAAAACATTCAGTACTTC. V is TRBV2 and J is TRBJ2-4; TRBD2 is a possible D gene (5 bases). The CDR3 covers 16 residues. Germline V gene sequence: CDR1 SNHLY, CDR2 FYNNEI. The V end lost 7 bases, the J end lost 0 bases, and 16 bases lay between the germline ends.

About this clone: This sample also contains other DNA sequences that code for the same CDR3. The V gene is TRBV6-5, the J gene TRBJ2-2; D unclear. The germline CDR1 and CDR2 sequences are MNHEY and SVGAGI. The CDR3 contains 13 residues. Trimming stripped 0 bases from V and 4 bases from J, with 3 bases between. This CDR3 reads CASSYSFTGELFF. Here the CDR3 DNA reads TGTGCCAGCAGTTACTCATTCACCGGGGAGCTGTTTTTT.

This chain uses TRBV12-3 or TRBV12-4 with TRBJ2-7; D may be TRBD1 (5 bases). The CDR3 is 13 amino acids. V was shortened by 4 bases and J by 3 bases, with 10 bases between the two germline ends. The CDR3 protein is CASSSTDNYEQYF. In nucleotides, the CDR3 is TGTGCCAGCAGTTCGACAGATAACTACGAGCAGTACTTC.

The J gene is TRBJ2-3, the V gene TRBV7-8, with D tentatively TRBD2 (7 bases). The germline V gene has CDR1 SGHVS and CDR2 FQNEAQ. The germline V and J ends were trimmed by 1 base and 1 base, with 15 bases remaining between them. This CDR3 is built from 17 residues. The CDR3, as DNA: TGTGCCAGCAGCTTAGGAGGCGCGGGGGCCCGCACAGATACGCAGTATTTT. Protein product: CASSLGGAGARTDTQYF.